This TCR beta chain comes out of a study of blood T cells in healthy people across ages. Ranging in age from roughly 6 to 90, the donors were healthy Caucasian individuals from Russia. Total RNA extracted from each sample amounted to at least 6 micrograms. Together with a sample-barcoded 5' primer, a J-beta primer mix was included in a second PCR lasting roughly 6 to 12 cycles. A template-switch adaptor containing 12 random nucleotides labeled each cDNA molecule. TCRdb reanalysed the 5' RACE reads using MiXCR and keeps one entry per CDR3 protein. Here the sample spans 1.5 million to 1.9 million distinct CDR3 sequences, roughly 43% being singletons. Germline CDR1 reads SGHTA; CDR2 reads FQGNSA. V lost 5 bases and J lost 4, with 14 bases in between. CDR3 length equals 14 residues. This clonotype was seen once.

The V and J genes are TRBV7-2 and TRBJ1-1, with D unresolved. Sequenced material: blood. The TCR sequence derives from a woman aged 18-30 years in good health. The CDR3: CASSAFWGGTEAFF. In nucleotides, the CDR3 is TGTGCCAGCAGCGCTTTTTGGGGAGGCACTGAAGCTTTCTTT. Using reference TRBV7-2 and TRBJ1-1 for the parts outside the CDR3, the full variable domain is GAGVSQSPSNKVTEKGKDVELRCDPISGHTALYWYRQSLGQGLEFLIYFQGNSAPDKSGLPSDRFSAERTGGSVSTLTIQRTQQEDSAVYLCASSAFWGGTEAFFGQGTRLTVV.